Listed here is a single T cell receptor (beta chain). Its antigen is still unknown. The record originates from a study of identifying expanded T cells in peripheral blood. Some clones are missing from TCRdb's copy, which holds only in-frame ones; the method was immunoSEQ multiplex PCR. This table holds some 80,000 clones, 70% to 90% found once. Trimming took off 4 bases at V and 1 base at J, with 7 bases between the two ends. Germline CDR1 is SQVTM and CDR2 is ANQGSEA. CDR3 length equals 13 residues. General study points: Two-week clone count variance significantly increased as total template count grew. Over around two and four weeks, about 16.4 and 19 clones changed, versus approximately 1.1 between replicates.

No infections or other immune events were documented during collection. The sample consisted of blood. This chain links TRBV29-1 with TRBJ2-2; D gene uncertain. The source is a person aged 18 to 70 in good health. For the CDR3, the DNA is TGCAGCGTTGTGTCAGTGAACACCGGGGAGCTGTTTTTT. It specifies CSVVSVNTGELFF.